This T cell receptor (beta chain) is from a study of T-cell memory formation after mild COVID-19. Across the study: Largely, the TCR clusters proved donor specific. Study-wide results and caveats: Contracting clones, day 15 to 85, had balanced CD4/CD8, and later expanders favored CD4+.

MiXCR, run by TCRdb on the 5' RACE reads, gives a single entry per CDR3 protein. This sample has a few hundred thousand distinct CDR3 sequences, with approximately 15% found just once. This clonotype was seen only a few times. What it binds is unknown. Relative to the germline gene, one junction end is altered; a read error may explain this. Germline V gene sequence: CDR1 SGHRS, CDR2 YFSETQ. The length of the CDR3 is 16 residues. The V gene is TRBV5-1, the J gene TRBJ2-4; 15 nucleotides agree with TRBD2. This TCR was sampled from a man younger than 35 who had mild COVID-19 (a few samples of this study predate the infection). Cell type and time point are not known. Material: PBMCs or a T cell subset sorted from them (not recorded which). CDR3 bases: TGCGCCAGCAGCAAAGGGACTAGCGGGGGGAGGTTGGTCAAAGACTTC. This encodes CASSKGTSGGRLVKDF.